The next 27 T cell receptor beta chains were all read from a single sample in a study of cytomegalovirus exposure and HLA in healthy donors (dated by TCRdb to 2016 to 2017). Library preparation was by the immunoSEQ multiplex PCR assay. A mixture of 60 forward primers for TCR Vbeta segments and 13 reverse primers for TCR Jbeta segments was used in the multiplex PCR. What TCRdb holds here is the immuneACCESS table cut down to in-frame rearrangements. Part of the clones is not present; checked against another copy, under half of the missing clones reflect an unresolved V gene, and the others are unexplained. The sample has around 97,000 clones on record, over 8% of them singletons. The leading ten clones occupy 4.5% to 6% of the sample. Source material: PBMCs. These receptor sequences come from a man aged 45-65 years in good health and CMV-seropositive.

This clone was counted a few times. This chain joins TRBV6-1 and TRBJ2-5; maybe TRBD1 (6 bases). The DNA end is more similar to TRBJ2-7, so the J call may be wrong. From germline, CDR1 is MNHNS and CDR2 SASEGT. CDR3 size: 14 residues. The CDR3 loop reads CASSSQTGSYEQYF. CDR3 DNA: TGTGCCAGCAGTTCACAGACAGGCTCCTACGAGCAGTACTTC.

The chain couples TRBV27 to TRBJ1-4; TRBD1 is a possible D gene (6 bases). This CDR3 has 14 amino acids. Looked up from germline, CDR1 is MNHEY and CDR2 is SMNVEV (reference sequence). Deletions cut 0 bases from V and 7 bases from J, with 9 bases between. The CDR3 spells CASSLSLRGEKLFF. The CDR3 DNA is TGTGCCAGCAGTTTATCACTCAGGGGTGAAAAACTGTTTTTT.

There are a few counts of this clone. The chain links TRBV9 to TRBJ2-1; 11 bases are a match to TRBD2. Germline V lookup: CDR1 SGDLS, CDR2 YYNGEE. V was clipped by 4 bases and J by 6 bases; unmatched bases: 6. There are 15 residues in the CDR3. The CDR3 region is CASSPRTSGRNEQFF. The CDR3 DNA follows: TGTGCCAGCAGCCCCCGGACTAGCGGGCGCAATGAGCAGTTCTTC.

The J gene is TRBJ2-7, the V gene TRBV28; 14 positions agree with TRBD2. This CDR3 spans 15 amino acids. CDR1 is MDHEN, CDR2 SYDVKM, per germline. The ends lost 7 bases at V and 4 bases at J; junction bases unmatched: 6. In DNA, the CDR3 is TGTGCCAGCACGGCAGGACTAGCGGGAGGTTACGAGCAGTACTTC. It yields the protein CASTAGLAGGYEQYF.

This clone was detected only a few times. The chain couples TRBV6-6 to TRBJ1-4; the D gene is possibly TRBD1 (6 bases). V lost 5 bases and J lost 6, with 10 bases in between. Per germline, CDR1 MNHNY and CDR2 SVGAGI (reference sequence). The CDR3 sequence is 13 residues long. CDR3 region: CASSLRTDEKLFF. The CDR3, as DNA: TGTGCCAGCAGTCTCCGGACAGATGAAAAACTGTTTTTT.

There are a few counts of this clone. The chain couples TRBV27 to TRBJ2-1; 9 bases align to TRBD2. In germline, CDR1 is MNHEY, CDR2 SMNVEV (reference sequence). This CDR3 has 17 amino acids. V shed 4 bases, J shed 1 base, and the junction held 8 bases outside the gene matches. DNA of the CDR3: TGTGCCAGCAGTTCCCCGGGCGGGAGGGGGTCCTACAATGAGCAGTTCTTC. It encodes CASSSPGGRGSYNEQFF.

V usage is TRBV2 and J usage is TRBJ1-2, with 9 nucleotides matching TRBD1. The germline gives CDR1 SNHLY, CDR2 FYNNEI. V shed 7 bases and J 6 bases; nucleotides not matched to a gene: 6. This CDR3 is built from 13 residues. CDR3 coding DNA: TGTGCCAGCATTAAGGGACAGGGCCATGGCTACACCTTC. Translation gives CASIKGQGHGYTF.

This clone was found a few times. The chain recombines TRBV15 with TRBJ2-2; no firm D call. V was shortened by 0 bases and J by 6 bases, with 17 bases between the two germline ends. The CDR3 has 17 amino acids. CDR1 LNHNV and CDR2 YYDKDF come from the germline V gene (reference sequence). The CDR3 loop reads CATSRDFGHTTPGELFF. The CDR3 region has the DNA TGTGCCACCAGCAGAGATTTTGGGCACACCACACCCGGGGAGCTGTTTTTT.

The chain is built from TRBV5-1 and TRBJ2-4; D gene uncertain. Germline V lookup: CDR1 SGHRS, CDR2 YFSETQ. The CDR3 consists of 16 residues. V gave up 0 bases and J gave up 6 bases, with 16 bases separating them. As DNA, the CDR3 is TGCGCCAGCAGCTTGGCCAATTTCAGGATGGGAAACATTCAGTACTTC. Its translation is CASSLANFRMGNIQYF.

The chain uses TRBV7-2 and TRBJ1-2; 7 nucleotides agree with TRBD1. Trimming removed 5 bases from V and 8 bases from J; junction bases left unmatched: 8. The CDR3 sequence is 13 residues long. Germline V lookup: CDR1 SGHTA, CDR2 FQGNSA. CDR3 amino acids: CASSTDRVGGYTF. CDR3 bases: TGTGCCAGCAGCACCGACAGGGTGGGCGGCTACACCTTC.

The rearrangement uses TRBV5-4 and TRBJ1-2, with TRBD1 identical over 7 bases. The CDR3 totals 14 residues. Germline loops: CDR1 SGHNT, CDR2 YYREEE (reference sequence). J gave up 4 bases and V 3 bases, and 6 bases lay outside the gene matches. The CDR3 DNA reads as TGTGCCAGCAGCTCAAAGACAGGGACCTATGGCTACACCTTC. It is translated as CASSSKTGTYGYTF.

The chain uses TRBV28 and TRBJ2-3; D possibly corresponds to TRBD2 (5 bases). Germline V gives CDR1 MDHEN, CDR2 SYDVKM. The V and J ends lost 1 base and 2 bases respectively, with 13 bases between them. The CDR3 length is 16 residues. In nucleotides, the CDR3 is TGTGCCAGCAGTTTATTGGGGTCGGGGTACACAGATACGCAGTATTTT. Translating it yields CASSLLGSGYTDTQYF.

Of note for this clone: Other DNA sequences in this sample translate to the same CDR3. The CDR3 coding sequence is TGCGCCAGCAGCCAGGGACTAGCCTACGAGCAGTACTTC. This sequence encodes CASSQGLAYEQYF. This chain links TRBV4-1 with TRBJ2-7; 8 bases are a match to TRBD2. This CDR3 contains 13 residues. Germline V gives CDR1 MGHRA, CDR2 YSYEKL. Trimming cost V 3 bases and J 2 bases; bases outside gene matches: 0.

This clone was seen only a few times. V and J are TRBV30 and TRBJ1-6; TRBD1 aligns across 7 bases. V shed 2 bases and J 3 bases; nucleotides not matched to a gene: 10. CDR1 GTSNPN and CDR2 SVGIG come from the germline V gene (reference sequence). CDR3 size: 17 residues. The CDR3 DNA is TGTGCCTGGAGTCGGGACAGCCAAGTATACTATAATTCACCCCTCCACTTT. This gives the protein CAWSRDSQVYYNSPLHF.

The genes are TRBV28 and TRBJ1-1, with TRBD1 as a possible D gene (6 bases). Germline V CDR1 and CDR2: MDHEN, SYDVKM. This CDR3 is 17 amino acids long. Trimming removed 4 bases from V and 0 bases from J, with 18 bases in between. In nucleotides, the CDR3 is TGTGCCAGCAGTTCTAGGGACACACGTTTGGTGAACACTGAAGCTTTCTTT. Protein: CASSSRDTRLVNTEAFF.

The chain uses TRBV6-6 and TRBJ1-2; weak D call: TRBD1 (5 bases). Trimming shortened V by 6 bases and J by 4 bases, and 12 bases separated the two germline ends. The CDR3 consists of 13 residues. Germline CDR1 and CDR2: MNHNY and SVGAGI (reference sequence). The CDR3 spells CASRLQESYGYTF. In nucleotides, the CDR3 is TGTGCCAGCAGACTACAGGAGTCCTATGGCTACACCTTC.

This clone was recorded a few times. The gene calls are TRBV18 and TRBJ2-7, with 11 bases that match TRBD2. The CDR3 is made up of 21 amino acids. In germline, CDR1 is KGHSH, CDR2 LQKENI. The trim removed 2 bases at V and 0 bases at J, leaving 18 bases unmatched. CDR3 residues: CASSPGVLGTSGLPSSYEQYF. The CDR3 region has the DNA TGTGCCAGCTCACCAGGAGTGCTCGGGACTAGCGGTTTACCAAGCTCCTACGAGCAGTACTTC.

This clone came up a few times. This sequence joins TRBV7-2 and TRBJ1-3, with TRBD1 identical over 7 bases. V shed 5 bases, J shed 4 bases, and the junction held 8 bases outside the gene matches. The CDR3 sequence is 15 residues long. Per the germline V gene, CDR1 is SGHTA and CDR2 is FQGNSA. CDR3 loop: CASSRSTGTGNTIYF. The CDR3 DNA sequence: TGTGCCAGCAGCCGCTCGACAGGGACCGGAAACACCATATATTTT.

This clone showed up just once. The chain uses TRBV6-1 and TRBJ2-5; 7 bases match TRBD1. The germline CDR1 and CDR2 sequences are MNHNS and SASEGT. J lost 2 bases, V lost 5 bases, and 5 bases had no gene match. The CDR3 is made up of 14 amino acids. CDR3 DNA sequence: TGTGCCAGCAGTTTCGACAGGGCTCAAGAGACCCAGTACTTC. It encodes CASSFDRAQETQYF.

The chain couples TRBV18 to TRBJ2-6; 9 bases align to TRBD1. Germline CDR1 KGHSH, CDR2 LQKENI. The ends lost 8 bases at V and 0 bases at J; junction bases unmatched: 8. The CDR3 sequence is 17 residues long. CDR3 nucleotide sequence: TGTGCCAGCACTCGGGGACAGGGCAACTCTGGGGCCAACGTCCTGACTTTC. Translation: CASTRGQGNSGANVLTF.

This clone was observed a handful of times. The chain has TRBV7-2 and TRBJ2-1; 12 bases match TRBD2. The CDR3 extends over 15 amino acids. V was clipped by 5 bases and J by 7 bases; unmatched bases: 6. Looked up from germline, CDR1 is SGHTA and CDR2 is FQGNSA. CDR3 in amino acids: CASSQTSGSMNEQFF. For the CDR3, the DNA is TGTGCCAGCAGCCAGACTAGCGGGAGTATGAATGAGCAGTTCTTC. The full variable domain, its missing parts supplied by reference TRBV7-2 and TRBJ2-1, is GAGVSQSPSNKVTEKGKDVELRCDPISGHTALYWYRQSLGQGLEFLIYFQGNSAPDKSGLPSDRFSAERTGGSVSTLTIQRTQQEDSAVYLCASSQTSGSMNEQFFGPGTRLTVL.

The genes are TRBV2 and TRBJ1-5; TRBD1 is a possible D gene (5 bases). The CDR3 loop spans 14 amino acids. V was cut by 2 bases and J by 4 bases, with 9 bases left in between. CDR1 is SNHLY, CDR2 FYNNEI, per germline. The CDR3 sequence is CASSEQGGNQPQHF. CDR3 nucleotides: TGTGCCAGCAGTGAACAGGGAGGGAATCAGCCCCAGCATTTT.

In this sample, this clone turned up a few times. The chain combines TRBV5-8 with TRBJ2-1, with 9 bases aligning to TRBD2. Germline assignment: CDR1 SGHTS and CDR2 YDEGEE. Germline trimming cut 2 bases from V and 3 bases from J; bases unmatched to any gene: 3. The CDR3 is 15 residues long. The CDR3 loop reads CASSFSSGDYNEQFF. The CDR3, as DNA: TGTGCCAGCAGCTTTTCTAGCGGGGACTACAATGAGCAGTTCTTC.

J is TRBJ2-1 and V is TRBV5-3, with TRBD2 matching over 8 bases. TRBV5-3 is labeled an ORF, and its function is uncertain. J gave up 6 bases and V 1 base, and 3 bases lay outside the gene matches. This CDR3 contains 14 residues. CDR3 in amino acids: CARSLREGTNEQFF. In DNA, the CDR3 is TGTGCCAGAAGCTTGCGGGAGGGCACCAATGAGCAGTTCTTC.

The chain joins TRBV28 to TRBJ1-2, with TRBD1 identical over 9 bases. This CDR3 is 14 amino acids long. Germline V CDR1 and CDR2: MDHEN, SYDVKM. After removal of 8 bases from V and 4 bases from J, the junction contained 8 bases not matched to a gene. CDR3 coding DNA: TGTGCCAGCCGCGGACAGGGGATGATCTATGGCTACACCTTC. This codes for CASRGQGMIYGYTF.

This chain joins TRBV18 and TRBJ1-5, with a weak D call TRBD1 (6 bases). This CDR3 comprises 14 residues. V was trimmed by 5 bases and J by 6 bases, leaving 14 bases between them. Looked up from germline, CDR1 is KGHSH and CDR2 is LQKENI. The CDR3 sequence is CASSFEQGSQPQHF. The CDR3 coding sequence is TGTGCCAGCTCATTTGAACAGGGAAGTCAGCCCCAGCATTTT.

There are a few counts of this clone. The rearrangement links TRBV6-1 to TRBJ1-4; 9 nucleotides agree with TRBD1. CDR1 is MNHNS, CDR2 SASEGT, per germline. The V and J ends lost 2 bases and 7 bases, in that order; junction bases with no gene match: 8. This CDR3 contains 16 residues. The CDR3 bases are TGTGCCAGCAGTGAATTGGGGACAGGGAAGAGTGAAAAACTGTTTTTT. Protein sequence: CASSELGTGKSEKLFF.